Reported below is one T cell receptor beta chain. The antigen remains unidentified. Other nucleotide sequences from this sample produce the same CDR3. The authors reverse transcribed all of the isolated RNA, so sequencing captured expressed TCRB transcripts. Libraries were prepared by immunoSEQ multiplex PCR; TCRdb keeps only in-frame clonotypes and omits some of them. The sample yields about half a million clones, about 32% seen once. The sample originates from a study of beta chain features in type 1 diabetes. Notes on the study in general: Type 1 diabetes patients had moderately but significantly shorter TCRB CDR3s in all four CD4+ subsets. Short templates might get an advantage during PCR, and this would be equal in patients and controls. Type 1 diabetes patients showed fewer insertions and more deletions at VDJ junctions. Sampled from patients, naive, central memory and Treg TCRB repertoires appeared more similar than those sampled from healthy donors.

Trimming shortened V by 1 base and J by 4 bases, and 8 bases separated the two germline ends. The CDR3 is 14 amino acids. CDR1 is PRHDT and CDR2 is FYEKMQ in the germline V gene (reference sequence). The specimen sequenced was naive CD4+ T cells from blood. The sequence derives from a young man in good health. The gene calls are TRBV13 and TRBJ2-1, with D possibly matching TRBD2 (6 bases). The CDR3 bases are TGTGCCAGCAGCTTAGCGGGAGCTTACAATGAGCAGTTCTTC. Translated: CASSLAGAYNEQFF.